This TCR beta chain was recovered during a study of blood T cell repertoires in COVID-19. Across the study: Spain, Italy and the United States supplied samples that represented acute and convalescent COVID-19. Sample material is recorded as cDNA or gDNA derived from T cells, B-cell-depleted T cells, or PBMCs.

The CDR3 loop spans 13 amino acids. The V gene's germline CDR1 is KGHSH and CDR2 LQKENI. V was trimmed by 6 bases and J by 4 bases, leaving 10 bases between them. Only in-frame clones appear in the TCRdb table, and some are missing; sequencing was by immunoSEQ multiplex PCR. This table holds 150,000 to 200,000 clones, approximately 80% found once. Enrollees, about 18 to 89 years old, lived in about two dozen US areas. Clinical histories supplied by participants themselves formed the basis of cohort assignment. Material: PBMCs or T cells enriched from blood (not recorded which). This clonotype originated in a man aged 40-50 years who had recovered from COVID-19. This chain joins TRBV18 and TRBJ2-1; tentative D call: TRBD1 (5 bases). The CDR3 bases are TGTGCCAGCTCGCTCCGACAGTACAATGAGCAGTTCTTC. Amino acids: CASSLRQYNEQFF.